This TCR beta chain was sequenced during a study of blood T cell repertoires in COVID-19 (dated by TCRdb to about 2020). Describing the broader study: Samples from collaborators originated in the United States, Italy and Spain and spanned both the acute and convalescent phases of COVID-19. The prospective study material was composed of cDNA or gDNA derived from T cells, B-cell-depleted T cells, or PBMCs. Subjects who had been exposed to COVID-19, were actively infected with it, or had recovered from it provided the deeply sampled blood TCRbeta repertoires that made up the dataset. A freely available public database, intended as a resource for researchers studying the immune response to SARS-CoV-2, is where the repertoires were released. The samples were drawn from two sources: the first 160 participants of the ongoing ImmuneRACE study, and 950 to 1,500 subjects contributed by 6 global collaborators. Nearly every sample came with metadata listing a de-identified subject ID, COVID-19 status, age in years and sex. Where HLA class I and class II types were available, the types were taken from metadata supplied by the sample provider, not from assay-based typing. Study-wide findings and limitations: The quantity of clinical and demographic metadata differed by source and by participant and was supplied without curation.

Collaborating institutions collected whole blood in K2EDTA tubes following their own protocols. For TCRbeta analysis, collaborators shipped samples in one of three forms: frozen whole blood, isolated PBMCs, or DNA extracted from either of those sample types. Of note for this clone: The antigen it binds to is not known. No quality values exist for individual bases; no much larger clone is one base distant.

TCRbeta CDR3 regions were amplified from genomic DNA using the immunoSEQ Assay, a bias-controlled multiplex PCR. Per the original workflow: The number of nucleated cells in each sample was estimated from the amplification of reference gene primers within the assay. To quantify the absolute abundance of each unique TCRbeta CDR3 rearrangement, sequence reads were collapsed and filtered. For each sample, productive Simpson clonality was calculated as the square root of Simpson's diversity index across productive rearrangements. TCRdb took over this immuneACCESS table, retaining in-frame rearrangements with V and J assigned. Such tables are incomplete; in checked studies, under half of the missing clones stem from an unresolved V gene, and the remainder is unexplained. V, J and clone size are those of that table, while D and trimming were read from the DNA. The sample records 210,000 or so clones, about 83% of which are singletons. The ten largest clones take up roughly 2.9% of the sample.

The TCR originated in a man aged 45-60 years with active or convalescent COVID-19. The sample comprised peripheral blood.

The DNA sequence is TGTGCCAGTAGTATCCGAACAGGCGGTCCCGGTGAGCAGTTCTTC. Its coded protein is CASSIRTGGPGEQFF. The chain couples TRBV19 to TRBJ2-1, and TRBD1 may be the D gene, going by 5 matching bases. Measured from the cysteine to the phenylalanine, the CDR3 is 15 residues long. Only the CDR3 portion is preserved as DNA: 45 bases, with reading frame beginning at the first base. The CDR1 and CDR2 encoded by the germline V gene (reference sequence) are LNHDA and SQIVND. Trimming removed 3 bases from V and 9 bases from J, leaving 18 bases between the germline ends.